The 28 T cell receptor beta chains reported below all come from one sample, sequenced in a study of molecular identifiers for immune sequencing clone quantification (dated by TCRdb to 2016 to 2019). Libraries were made using PCR. Sequencer: Illumina HiSeq 4000. TCRdb cleaned the public reads at Q25 with fastp, built clones with MiXCR and kept in-frame beta chains. Each CDR3 protein appears once, grouped with its most common genes and DNA. The sample table lists over 600,000 distinct CDR3 sequences, just under 20% of them with a count of one. Together, the top ten hold under 0.95% of the sample. The sample consisted of naive CD8+ T cells from blood, with Jurkat cell RNA spiked in. The sample's cell subset or site label, in plain terms: FACS-sorted CD8+CD4-CCR7+CD45RA+ naive T cells. These receptors were taken from a human donor in good health. Some libraries in this study had Jurkat cell RNA spiked in.

This clonotype was seen many times. For the CDR3, the DNA is TGTGCCCTGGGGCTGTGGGAGGGCCTCACAGATACGCAGTATTTT. Translation gives CALGLWEGLTDTQYF. The chain recombines TRBV30 with TRBJ2-3; TRBD2 matches at 7 bases. CDR3 size: 15 residues. The V segment lost 8 bases and the J segment 2 bases; nucleotides outside the gene matches: 13. Germline V gives CDR1 GTSNPN, CDR2 SVGIG (reference sequence).

This clonotype was counted ten times or more. The rearrangement links TRBV4-1 to TRBJ2-2; D possibly matches TRBD1 or TRBD2 (5 bases each). Germline assignment: CDR1 MGHRA and CDR2 YSYEKL. Trimming took off 4 bases at V and 1 base at J, with 19 bases between the two ends. The CDR3 has 18 residues. The CDR3 loop is CASSLTLLGPMNTGELFF. The CDR3 DNA reads TGCGCCAGCAGCCTCACCCTACTGGGACCTATGAACACCGGGGAGCTGTTTTTT.

This clonotype was observed once. An end of the junction differs from the germline gene, which may be a read error. This chain connects TRBV9 to TRBJ2-7, with 7 bases aligning to TRBD1. The CDR3 length is 14 residues. Germline V gene lookup returns CDR1 SGDLS and CDR2 YYNGEE. The CDR3 bases are TGTGCCAGCAGCTCGACAGGGTTGCCCTACGGGCAGTACTTC. Translated: CASSSTGLPYGQYF. Complete variable domain (other parts from reference TRBV9 and TRBJ2-7): DSGVTQTPKHLITATGQRVTLRCSPRSGDLSVYWYQQSLDQGLQFLIQYYNGEERAKGNILERFSAQQFPDLHSELNLSSLELGDSALYFCASSSTGLPYGQYFGPGTRLTVT.

About this clonotype itself: A much larger clone differs from this one at a single base, so this may be a read error. The J gene is TRBJ2-7, the V gene TRBV10-3; D possibly corresponds to TRBD1 (5 bases). The CDR3 has 13 residues. V was clipped by 0 bases and J by 5 bases, with 8 bases between them. Germline values: CDR1 ENHRY, CDR2 SYGVKD. CDR3 nucleotide sequence: TGTGCCATCAGTGAGTCCTCACAGGACGAGCAGTACTTC. Its protein is CAISESSQDEQYF.

This clonotype was recorded many times. The chain combines TRBV28 with TRBJ2-3; no firm D call. V shed 5 bases and J shed 7 bases, with 13 bases lying between them. Per the germline V gene, CDR1 is MDHEN and CDR2 is SYDVKM. The CDR3 contains 13 residues. The CDR3 loop is CASSPTSSYTQYF. The CDR3 DNA follows: TGTGCCAGCAGTCCCACGAGTAGCTATACGCAGTATTTT.

This clonotype was seen ten or more times. This sequence joins TRBV19 and TRBJ2-7; D possibly uses TRBD1 or TRBD2 (5 bases each). Germline V lookup: CDR1 LNHDA, CDR2 SQIVND (reference sequence). Trimming removed 3 bases at V and 2 bases at J, with 14 bases between. The CDR3 sequence is 15 residues long. The chain's CDR3 is CASSMGPLSAYEQYF. As DNA, the CDR3 is TGTGCCAGTAGTATGGGACCACTTAGTGCCTACGAGCAGTACTTC.

This clonotype was seen ten or more times. The rearrangement links TRBV28 to TRBJ2-7; 8 bases line up with TRBD1. The CDR3 contains 15 residues. Germline assignment: CDR1 MDHEN and CDR2 SYDVKM. V was pared by 4 bases and J by 2 bases, with 7 bases of the junction left unmatched. CDR3 region: CASSSRQGNPYEQYF. CDR3 nucleotide sequence: TGTGCCAGCAGTTCCCGACAGGGGAACCCCTACGAGCAGTACTTC.

This clonotype was found many times. The chain has TRBV29-1 and TRBJ2-3, with TRBD2 matching 8 bases. J was trimmed by 2 bases and V by 2 bases; bases with no gene match: 9. This CDR3 contains 16 residues. The V gene's germline CDR1 is SQVTM and CDR2 ANQGSEA. In DNA form, the CDR3 reads TGCAGCGTTGAATATTGGGGAGCGGGGGCCACAGATACGCAGTATTTT. Translating it yields CSVEYWGAGATDTQYF.

With respect to this clonotype: A much larger clone lies one base from this, so it may be a read error. The chain uses TRBV10-3 and TRBJ1-4; TRBD1 is a possible D gene (6 bases). CDR3 length: 16 amino acids. Germline values: CDR1 ENHRY, CDR2 SYGVKD. CDR3 sequence: CAISESRGAGNERLFF. DNA of the CDR3: TGTGCCATCAGTGAGTCGAGGGGGGCTGGAAATGAAAGACTGTTTTTT.

This rearrangement joins TRBV19 to TRBJ2-7; TRBD1 agrees at 9 bases. Per germline, CDR1 LNHDA and CDR2 SQIVND (reference sequence). This CDR3 region has 14 residues. V lost 10 bases, J lost 6 bases, and 13 bases stayed unmatched. The CDR3, as DNA: TGTGCCACTACCCCGGGACAGGGAGTCGTCGAGCAGTACTTC. Its translation: CATTPGQGVVEQYF.

This clonotype showed up many times. The J gene is TRBJ2-3, the V gene TRBV5-6; tentative D call: TRBD2 (5 bases). In germline, CDR1 is SGHDT, CDR2 YYEEEE. This CDR3 contains 17 residues. V lost 1 base, J lost 6 bases, and 21 bases lay in between. CDR3 DNA: TGTGCCAGCAGCTTGTTTCCAGCGGTTTCAACAGAGGATACGCAGTATTTT. Translated: CASSLFPAVSTEDTQYF.

Only a few counts were recorded for this clonotype. The chain joins TRBV14 to TRBJ2-5; 12 bases match TRBD2. The CDR3 runs to 19 residues. The ends lost 0 bases at V and 1 base at J; junction bases unmatched: 9. The germline V gene encodes CDR1 SGHDN and CDR2 FVKESK. DNA for the CDR3: TGTGCCAGCAGCCAAGACGAGACTAGCGGGAGTGGACTCCAAGAGACCCAGTACTTC. Protein sequence: CASSQDETSGSGLQETQYF.

This clonotype occurred many times. The chain combines TRBV2 with TRBJ2-3, with D uncertain. Trimming shortened V by 10 bases and J by 4 bases, and 15 bases separated the two germline ends. The CDR3 runs to 13 residues. Germline lookup yields CDR1 SNHLY and CDR2 FYNNEI. CDR3: CANKGGWADTQYF. In nucleotides, the CDR3 is TGTGCCAACAAAGGTGGTTGGGCAGATACGCAGTATTTT.

Many counts were recorded for this clonotype. The rearrangement links TRBV7-9 to TRBJ2-3; the D gene is possibly TRBD2 (7 bases). Germline V gene sequence: CDR1 SEHNR, CDR2 FQNEAQ (reference sequence). V was cut by 5 bases and J by 0 bases, with 21 bases left in between. The CDR3 consists of 18 residues. CDR3 nucleotides: TGTGCCAGCAGCGCTTCCCAAACCGGGGGGCAAAGCACAGATACGCAGTATTTT. Amino acids: CASSASQTGGQSTDTQYF.

As regards this clonotype: A much larger clone differs from this one at a single base, so this may be a read error. This chain links TRBV10-3 with TRBJ2-1; TRBD1 matches 8 bases. This CDR3 is built from 15 residues. The germline CDR1 and CDR2 sequences are ENHRY and SYGVKD. The trim removed 6 bases at V and 5 bases at J, leaving 9 bases unmatched. CDR3 in amino acids: CAISNPGQDNNEQFF. The CDR3, as DNA: TGTGCCATCAGCAACCCGGGACAGGATAACAATGAGCAGTTCTTC.

The table lists this clonotype with many counts. The chain has TRBV24-1 and TRBJ2-1; 7 nucleotides line up with TRBD1. The trim removed 3 bases at V and 2 bases at J, leaving 3 bases unmatched. The germline V gene encodes CDR1 KGHDR and CDR2 SFDVKD. This CDR3 region has 15 residues. DNA for the CDR3: TGTGCCACCAGTGATGAACAGGGGCCCTACAATGAGCAGTTCTTC. Amino acid sequence: CATSDEQGPYNEQFF.

This clonotype was seen only a few times. This chain links TRBV27 with TRBJ2-1, with D perhaps TRBD2 (5 bases). Trimming cost V 7 bases and J 0 bases, with 7 bases left between them. Germline V lookup: CDR1 MNHEY, CDR2 SMNVEV (reference sequence). This CDR3 region has 13 residues. In DNA, the CDR3 is TGTGCCAGCACGGGAAGCTCCTACAATGAGCAGTTCTTC. It encodes CASTGSSYNEQFF.

A word on this clonotype: This sequence may be a read error, since a much larger clone differs from it by one base. The chain has TRBV13 and TRBJ2-5; no clear D gene. The CDR3 totals 15 residues. CDR1 PRHDT and CDR2 FYEKMQ come from the germline V gene (reference sequence). As DNA, the CDR3 is TGTGCCAGCAGCTTAGGCGTGGGCCTTCAAGCGACCCAGTACTTC. Its protein is CASSLGVGLQATQYF.

This clonotype was seen ten or more times. The CDR3 bases are TGTGCCAGCAGCCCGGGAGCTGGCGAGCAGTTCTTC. Its translation is CASSPGAGEQFF. V and J are TRBV12-3 or TRBV12-4 and TRBJ2-1; D perhaps matches TRBD2 (6 bases). The CDR3 length is 12 residues. With 6 bases removed from V and 10 bases from J, the gap between germline ends came to 13 bases.

Notes on this clonotype: Compared with germline, one end of the junction differs, possibly owing to a read error. The V gene is TRBV12-3 or TRBV12-4, the J gene TRBJ2-2, with TRBD2 as a possible D gene (5 bases). There are 14 residues in the CDR3. CDR3: CGSSVGGNTGELFF. CDR3 coding DNA: TGTGGCAGCAGTGTAGGAGGGAACACCGGGGAGCTGTTTTTT.

This clonotype was observed at least ten times. The chain carries TRBV11-2 and TRBJ2-7; perhaps D is TRBD1 or TRBD2 (5 bases each). Germline CDR1 and CDR2: SGHAT and FQNNGV. The ends were cut back, 5 bases at V and 2 bases at J, with 16 bases in the middle. The length of the CDR3 is 15 residues. As DNA, the CDR3 is TGTGCCAGCAGCCGTGGGGACGGGGAGCCCTACGAGCAGTACTTC. It is translated as CASSRGDGEPYEQYF.

This clonotype was counted many times. The chain joins TRBV7-3 to TRBJ2-7, with 8 bases lining up with TRBD2. The CDR3 consists of 15 residues. V trimming: 5 bases; J trimming: 0 bases; junction bases outside the gene matches: 6. CDR1 SGHTA and CDR2 FQGTGA come from the germline V gene. The CDR3 spells CASSPTSGFSYEQYF. CDR3 in DNA: TGTGCCAGCAGCCCCACTAGCGGTTTCTCCTACGAGCAGTACTTC.

The rearrangement joins TRBV20-1 to TRBJ1-4, with 9 bases that match TRBD1. CDR3 size: 13 residues. Germline CDR1 reads DFQATT; CDR2 reads SNEGSKA (reference sequence). The J segment lost 6 bases and the V segment lost 6 bases, leaving 5 bases of the junction unmatched. The CDR3 region is CSALTGGYEKLFF. CDR3 bases: TGCAGTGCCTTGACAGGGGGGTATGAAAAACTGTTTTTT.

This clonotype was detected ten times or more. This chain uses TRBV4-1 with TRBJ2-1; D not resolved. The CDR3 has 14 residues. Germline-derived CDR1 and CDR2 are MGHRA and YSYEKL. V was clipped by 4 bases and J by 3 bases, with 10 bases between them. The DNA of the CDR3 is TGCGCCAGCAGCCCCCGGCGAGACTACAATGAGCAGTTCTTC. Residues: CASSPRRDYNEQFF.

Many counts were recorded for this clonotype. The V gene is TRBV7-9, the J gene TRBJ2-3, with 8 bases matching TRBD1. The CDR3 loop spans 16 amino acids. Germline V gene data show CDR1 as SEHNR and CDR2 as FQNEAQ (reference sequence). The junction had 11 bases not matched to a gene; V was cut back by 5 bases and J by 4 bases. CDR3 in DNA: TGTGCCAGCAGCGGGGGCAGGGGGCTGGACGCAGATACGCAGTATTTT. Translated, it gives CASSGGRGLDADTQYF.

In regard to this clonotype: This clone may be a read error of a much larger clone one base away. For the CDR3, the DNA is TGTGCCAGCAGTTTACTGGGACAGGGGGCACTTGAAAACCTGTTTTTT. Residues: CASSLLGQGALENLFF. This sequence joins TRBV12-3 or TRBV12-4 and TRBJ1-4; TRBD1 matches at 12 bases. The CDR3 has 16 amino acids.

This clonotype was recorded many times. The rearrangement links TRBV27 to TRBJ1-1; 7 nucleotides line up with TRBD1. CDR1 and CDR2 from the germline V gene are MNHEY and SMNVEV (reference sequence). The CDR3 spans 13 residues. The junction had 5 bases not matched to a gene; V was cut back by 6 bases and J by 4 bases. The CDR3 protein is CASSAGQATEAFF. The CDR3 DNA reads TGTGCCAGCAGCGCTGGACAGGCCACTGAAGCTTTCTTT.

In this sample, this clonotype turned up a few times. This sequence joins TRBV11-2 and TRBJ1-1; D gene unclear. Germline lookup yields CDR1 SGHAT and CDR2 FQNNGV. Trimming removed 2 bases from V and 3 bases from J, with 13 bases in between. The CDR3 covers 15 residues. CDR3 sequence reads: CASSLKQQRDTEAFF. The CDR3 coding sequence is TGTGCCAGCAGCTTAAAACAGCAGAGGGACACTGAAGCTTTCTTT.